The 16 T cell receptor beta chains given below trace back to one sample, sequenced in a study of blood T cells in healthy people across ages. Primed by a sample-barcoded 5' primer and a J-beta primer mix, a second PCR proceeded for 7 to 11 cycles. TCRdb redid the calling of the 5' RACE reads with MiXCR, one entry per CDR3 protein. The sample has under 1 million distinct CDR3 sequences, around 43% seen once. Source material: blood. The source is a man in his 60s in good health.

The chain combines TRBV7-9 with TRBJ1-4; the D gene is possibly TRBD1 (5 bases). CDR1 and CDR2 (germline): SEHNR, FQNEAQ (reference sequence). The CDR3 has 16 residues. Between the trimmed V and J ends, which lost 5 bases and 2 bases, there was a span of 15 bases. In DNA, the CDR3 is TGTGCCAGCAGCCGCGGCGGAGGGACCACTAATGAAAAACTGTTTTTT. It translates to CASSRGGGTTNEKLFF. Using reference TRBV7-9 and TRBJ1-4 for the parts outside the CDR3, the full variable domain is DTGVSQNPRHKITKRGQNVTFRCDPISEHNRLYWYRQTLGQGPEFLTYFQNEAQLEKSRLLSDRFSAERPKGSFSTLEIQRTEQGDSAMYLCASSRGGGTTNEKLFFGSGTQLSVL.

The rearrangement uses TRBV13 and TRBJ2-1, with a possible D match to TRBD1 (5 bases). The CDR3 extends over 12 amino acids. Germline CDR1 PRHDT, CDR2 FYEKMQ (reference sequence). The V and J ends lost 1 base and 15 bases respectively, with 13 bases between them. The CDR3 sequence: CASSLEGSQGFF. DNA of the CDR3: TGTGCCAGCAGCTTAGAGGGGTCCCAAGGGTTCTTC.

The V call is TRBV6-6, the J call TRBJ2-5, with TRBD1 matching over 8 bases. This CDR3 has 13 residues. Germline trimming cut 7 bases from V and 4 bases from J; bases unmatched to any gene: 5. The germline V gene encodes CDR1 MNHNY and CDR2 SVGAGI (reference sequence). CDR3 DNA sequence: TGTGCCAGCACAGGGGGCAGGGGAGAGACCCAGTACTTC. Residues: CASTGGRGETQYF.

The sample holds a few counts of this clonotype. The chain employs TRBV27 and TRBJ2-3, with 11 bases fitting TRBD2. CDR1 is MNHEY, CDR2 SMNVEV, per germline (reference sequence). J gave up 0 bases and V 5 bases, and 10 bases lay outside the gene matches. There are 18 residues in the CDR3. The CDR3 DNA is TGTGCCAGCAGTATTCTTAGTAGCGGGGGGGGGAGCACAGATACGCAGTATTTT. Encoded protein: CASSILSSGGGSTDTQYF.

This clonotype occurred a few times. The J gene is TRBJ2-7, the V gene TRBV6-6; D may be TRBD2 (7 bases). Deletions cut 7 bases from V and 0 bases from J, with 13 bases between. CDR1 is MNHNY and CDR2 is SVGAGI in the germline V gene (reference sequence). The length of the CDR3 is 14 residues. CDR3 region: CASTLGGDSYEQYF. DNA of the CDR3: TGTGCCAGCACATTAGGGGGGGACTCCTACGAGCAGTACTTC.

The V gene is TRBV11-1, the J gene TRBJ2-1; TRBD2 is a possible D gene (6 bases). Germline V CDR1 and CDR2: SGHAT, FQDESV (reference sequence). Trimming cost V 4 bases and J 3 bases, with 16 bases left between them. This CDR3 is 16 amino acids long. As DNA, the CDR3 is TGTGCCAGCAGCTCCACGACTAGTCTCAACTACAATGAGCAGTTCTTC. It is translated as CASSSTTSLNYNEQFF.

The chain has TRBV2 and TRBJ1-2, with 7 positions matching TRBD1. Germline lookup yields CDR1 SNHLY and CDR2 FYNNEI. With 1 base clipped from V and 5 bases from J, the junction kept 4 bases outside the gene matches. CDR3 length equals 14 residues. The CDR3 protein is CASSEGTGFYGYTF. In DNA, the CDR3 is TGTGCCAGCAGTGAAGGGACAGGATTTTATGGCTACACCTTC.

The table lists this clonotype with a few counts. The chain uses TRBV5-1 and TRBJ2-5; 9 bases agree with TRBD2. This CDR3 is 15 amino acids long. Germline CDR1 and CDR2: SGHRS and YFSETQ. J was trimmed by 2 bases and V by 7 bases; bases with no gene match: 9. The CDR3 DNA sequence: TGCGCCAGCGGGGCCAGCGGGGGGCCGCAAGAGACCCAGTACTTC. Amino acids: CASGASGGPQETQYF.

This clonotype has a handful of counts. CDR3 DNA: TGTGCCAGCAGTTACTCCGGTCCACTCATGAACACTGAAGCTTTCTTT. Protein product: CASSYSGPLMNTEAFF. The chain couples TRBV6-2 or TRBV6-3 to TRBJ1-1; D uncertain. CDR1 is MNHEY and CDR2 is SVGEGT in the germline V gene. Trimming removed 0 bases at V and 0 bases at J, with 11 bases between. This CDR3 has 16 amino acids.

CDR3 sequence: CASSSNIYEQYF. The CDR3 DNA reads as TGCGCCAGCAGTTCTAACATCTACGAGCAGTACTTC. The J gene is TRBJ2-5, the V gene TRBV5-1; D unclear. The DNA end is more similar to TRBJ2-7, so the J call may be wrong. This CDR3 region has 12 residues. CDR1 and CDR2 (germline): SGHRS, YFSETQ.

This clonotype was picked up a small number of times. V and J are TRBV29-1 and TRBJ1-5; 8 nucleotides match TRBD1. The CDR3 is made up of 14 amino acids. V shed 6 bases and J 6 bases; nucleotides not matched to a gene: 10. The germline V gene has CDR1 SQVTM and CDR2 ANQGSEA. CDR3 DNA sequence: TGCAGCGTAGCAGGGGGCGTAGATGGTCAGCCCCAGCATTTT. It codes for CSVAGGVDGQPQHF.

The V gene is TRBV7-9, the J gene TRBJ1-1, with D unclear. CDR3 length: 11 amino acids. CDR1 SEHNR and CDR2 FQNEAQ come from the germline V gene (reference sequence). V lost 5 bases to trimming and J lost 8 bases, with 9 bases between them. DNA of the CDR3: TGTGCCAGCAGCGGAGTAGGCGAAGCTTTCTTT. Protein product: CASSGVGEAFF.

The chain combines TRBV7-2 with TRBJ2-7; perhaps TRBD1 as D (6 bases). Germline V lookup: CDR1 SGHTA, CDR2 FQGNSA. The CDR3 sequence is 15 residues long. V was shortened by 3 bases and J by 7 bases, with 19 bases between the two germline ends. CDR3 in amino acids: CASSFRGNGFNEQYF. DNA of the CDR3: TGTGCCAGCAGCTTCAGGGGTAATGGGTTCAATGAGCAGTACTTC. Using reference TRBV7-2 and TRBJ2-7 for the parts outside the CDR3, the full variable domain is GAGVSQSPSNKVTEKGKDVELRCDPISGHTALYWYRQSLGQGLEFLIYFQGNSAPDKSGLPSDRFSAERTGGSVSTLTIQRTQQEDSAVYLCASSFRGNGFNEQYFGPGTRLTVT.

The chain joins TRBV27 to TRBJ1-1; no reliable D call. The length of the CDR3 is 14 residues. In germline, CDR1 is MNHEY, CDR2 SMNVEV (reference sequence). The ends were cut back, 4 bases at V and 0 bases at J, with 9 bases in the middle. The CDR3 DNA is TGTGCCAGCAGTTCCAGAATTATGAACACTGAAGCTTTCTTT. Amino acids: CASSSRIMNTEAFF.

V and J are TRBV2 and TRBJ2-7; D is ambiguous. Trimming cost V 7 bases and J 5 bases, with 12 bases left between them. The CDR3 has 12 residues. Germline V gives CDR1 SNHLY, CDR2 FYNNEI. The CDR3 region has the DNA TGTGCCAGCATGGTAGGGATCGACGAGCAGTACTTC. It translates to CASMVGIDEQYF.

V gene TRBV29-1 combines with J gene TRBJ2-5; D could derive from TRBD1 or TRBD2 (5 bases each). CDR3 length equals 13 residues. Per germline, CDR1 SQVTM and CDR2 ANQGSEA. Trimming stripped 6 bases from V and 1 base from J, with 12 bases between. The DNA for the CDR3 is TGCAGCGTCGGAAAGGGGAGCCAAGAGACCCAGTACTTC. As protein: CSVGKGSQETQYF.